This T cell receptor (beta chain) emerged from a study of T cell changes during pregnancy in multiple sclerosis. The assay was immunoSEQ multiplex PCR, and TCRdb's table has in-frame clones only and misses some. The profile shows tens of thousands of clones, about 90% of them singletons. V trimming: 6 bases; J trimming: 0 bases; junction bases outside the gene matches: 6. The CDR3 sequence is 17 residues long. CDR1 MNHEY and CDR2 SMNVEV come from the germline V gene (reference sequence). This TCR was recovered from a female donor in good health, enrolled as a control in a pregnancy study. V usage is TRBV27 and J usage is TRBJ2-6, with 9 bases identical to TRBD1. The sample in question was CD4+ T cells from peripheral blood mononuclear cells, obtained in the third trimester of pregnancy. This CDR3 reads CASRSGTGSSGANVLTF. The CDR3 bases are TGTGCCAGCAGAAGTGGGACAGGGAGCTCTGGGGCCAACGTCCTGACTTTC.